Here is one T cell receptor beta chain with its context. Data came from immunoSEQ multiplex PCR; TCRdb stores just in-frame clones and leaves some out. The data show some 140,000 clones, about four fifths seen once. This entry is derived from a study of blood T cell repertoires in COVID-19. Study-wide context: T cells, B-cell-depleted T cells, or PBMCs provided the cDNA or gDNA that served as material.

The specimen was peripheral blood. The receptor was derived from an elderly woman with acute or convalescent COVID-19.

The CDR3 sequence is CAIHGQGVDEQFF. The CDR3 nucleotides are TGTGCCATTCACGGACAGGGGGTAGATGAGCAGTTCTTC. V is TRBV10-3 and J is TRBJ2-1; 10 bases agree with TRBD1. Trimming cost V 9 bases and J 8 bases; bases outside gene matches: 7. The CDR3 is 13 amino acids. Per germline, CDR1 ENHRY and CDR2 SYGVKD.